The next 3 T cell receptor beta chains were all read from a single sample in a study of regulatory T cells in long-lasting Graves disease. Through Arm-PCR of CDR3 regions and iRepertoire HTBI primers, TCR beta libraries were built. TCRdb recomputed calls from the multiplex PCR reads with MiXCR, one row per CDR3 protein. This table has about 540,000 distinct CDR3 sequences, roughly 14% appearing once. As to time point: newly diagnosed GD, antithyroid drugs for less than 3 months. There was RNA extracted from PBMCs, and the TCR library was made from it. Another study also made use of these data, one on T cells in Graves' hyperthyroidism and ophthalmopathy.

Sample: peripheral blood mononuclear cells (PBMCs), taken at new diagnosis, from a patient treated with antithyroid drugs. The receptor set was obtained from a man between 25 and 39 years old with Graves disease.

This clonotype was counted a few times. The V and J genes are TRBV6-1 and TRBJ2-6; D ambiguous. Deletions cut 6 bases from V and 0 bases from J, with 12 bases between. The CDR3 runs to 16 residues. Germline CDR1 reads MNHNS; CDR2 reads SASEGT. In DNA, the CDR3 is TGTGCCAGCAGATCAGGCCTGAGCTCTGGGGCCAACGTCCTGACTTTC. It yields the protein CASRSGLSSGANVLTF.

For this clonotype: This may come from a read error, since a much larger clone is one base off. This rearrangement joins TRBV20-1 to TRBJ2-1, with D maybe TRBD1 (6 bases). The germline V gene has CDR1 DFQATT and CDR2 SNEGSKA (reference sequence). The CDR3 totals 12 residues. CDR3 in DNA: TGCAGCCCAGGGAGTGAGGACAGTGAGCAGTTCTTC. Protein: CSPGSEDSEQFF.

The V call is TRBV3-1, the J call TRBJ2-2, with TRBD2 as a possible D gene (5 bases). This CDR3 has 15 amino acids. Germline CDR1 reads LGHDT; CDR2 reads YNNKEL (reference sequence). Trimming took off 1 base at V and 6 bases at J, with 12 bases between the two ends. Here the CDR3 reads CASSQVTGSPGELFF. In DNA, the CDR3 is TGTGCCAGCAGCCAAGTTACGGGGTCCCCCGGGGAGCTGTTTTTT. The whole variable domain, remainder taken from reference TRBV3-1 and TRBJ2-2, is DTAVSQTPKYLVTQMGNDKSIKCEQNLGHDTMYWYKQDSKKFLKIMFSYNNKELIINETVPNRFSPKSPDKAHLNLHINSLELGDSAVYFCASSQVTGSPGELFFGEGSRLTVL.